A single sample is the source of the 16 T cell receptor beta chains below, sequenced in a study of T-cell reconstitution after alpha-beta-depleted transplantation in children. The TCRbeta library incorporated unique molecular identifiers. TCRdb re-derived calls from the PCR reads in MiXCR, one entry per CDR3 protein. In the table there are 130,000 to 150,000 distinct CDR3 sequences, around 9% of which are singletons. The sample here was PBMCs, mostly from graft donor cells, taken 180 days after TCRalphabeta/CD19-depleted stem cell transplant. These receptors were taken from a female patient between 2 and 15 years old who had a stem cell transplant for congenital amegakaryocytic thrombocytopenia, so the T cells may come from the graft donor.

This clonotype was observed a handful of times. The chain combines TRBV5-8 with TRBJ2-7; TRBD2 agrees at 8 bases. This CDR3 is 16 amino acids long. Losses at the gene ends were 2 bases for V and 5 bases for J; bases not matched to a gene: 12. The germline gives CDR1 SGHTS, CDR2 YDEGEE. CDR3 in amino acids: CASSFHTGTRFDEQYF. As DNA, the CDR3 is TGTGCCAGCAGCTTTCACACCGGGACTAGATTTGACGAGCAGTACTTC.

This clonotype was observed a handful of times. This chain uses TRBV4-1 with TRBJ2-5; 7 nucleotides match TRBD2. CDR1 is MGHRA and CDR2 is YSYEKL in the germline V gene. The CDR3 runs to 14 residues. J lost 5 bases, V lost 5 bases, and 8 bases had no gene match. As DNA, the CDR3 is TGCGCCAGCAGCACTTTTGGGGGGGTGGAGACCCAGTACTTC. Amino acid sequence: CASSTFGGVETQYF.

This clonotype appeared a few times. J is TRBJ1-4 and V is TRBV7-2, with D possibly matching TRBD1 (6 bases). CDR1 and CDR2 (germline): SGHTA, FQGNSA. The germline V and J ends were trimmed by 4 bases and 5 bases, with 11 bases remaining between them. This CDR3 comprises 14 residues. The CDR3 coding sequence is TGTGCCAGCAGCTCGGACAGCCCGAATGAAAAACTGTTTTTT. Protein sequence: CASSSDSPNEKLFF.

Many counts were recorded for this clonotype. The V gene is TRBV29-1, the J gene TRBJ2-5; D is unclear. This CDR3 has 11 residues. The V end was cut by 3 bases, the J end by 1 base, with 3 bases between. The germline CDR1 and CDR2 sequences are SQVTM and ANQGSEA. The CDR3 sequence: CSVDSQETQYF. The CDR3 DNA is TGCAGCGTTGACAGCCAAGAGACCCAGTACTTC.

This sequence joins TRBV2 and TRBJ2-5, with 7 bases aligning to TRBD2. Germline CDR1 and CDR2: SNHLY and FYNNEI. The CDR3 covers 13 residues. The J segment lost 5 bases and the V segment lost 7 bases, leaving 7 bases of the junction unmatched. CDR3 loop: CASTRTREETQYF. CDR3 nucleotide sequence: TGTGCCAGCACGCGGACTAGGGAGGAGACCCAGTACTTC.

This clonotype appeared many times. The chain is built from TRBV15 and TRBJ2-1, with 8 bases fitting TRBD2. J gave up 4 bases and V 0 bases, and 8 bases lay outside the gene matches. Per germline, CDR1 LNHNV and CDR2 YYDKDF (reference sequence). The CDR3 totals 17 residues. The CDR3 is CATSRDLLAGGYNEQFF. Written as DNA, the CDR3 is TGTGCCACCAGCAGAGATCTCCTGGCGGGGGGATACAATGAGCAGTTCTTC. Filled out from reference TRBV15 and TRBJ2-1, the complete variable domain reads DAMVIQNPRYQVTQFGKPVTLSCSQTLNHNVMYWYQQKSSQAPKLLFHYYDKDFNNEADTPDNFQSRRPNTSFCFLDIRSPGLGDTAMYLCATSRDLLAGGYNEQFFGPGTRLTVL.

This clonotype appeared many times. J is TRBJ1-1 and V is TRBV7-3, with D tentatively TRBD1 (5 bases). Trimming stripped 1 base from V and 4 bases from J, with 10 bases between. This CDR3 is 14 amino acids long. The germline V gene has CDR1 SGHTA and CDR2 FQGTGA. Here the CDR3 DNA reads TGTGCCAGCAGCTTAAGTTCAGGGAGCACTGAAGCTTTCTTT. This sequence encodes CASSLSSGSTEAFF.

Ten or more counts support this clonotype. The chain combines TRBV27 with TRBJ1-1, with a possible D match to TRBD1 (5 bases). CDR3 size: 15 residues. Per the germline V gene, CDR1 is MNHEY and CDR2 is SMNVEV (reference sequence). Trimming stripped 6 bases from V and 3 bases from J, with 17 bases between. CDR3 region: CASSQFAGTDTEAFF. The CDR3 nucleotides are TGTGCCAGCAGCCAATTTGCGGGGACGGACACTGAAGCTTTCTTT.

This clonotype was found many times. The chain is built from TRBV4-1 and TRBJ2-2, with 12 bases fitting TRBD2. Trimming removed 0 bases from V and 1 base from J; junction bases left unmatched: 12. The V gene's germline CDR1 is MGHRA and CDR2 YSYEKL. This CDR3 has 21 amino acids. The CDR3 DNA sequence: TGCGCCAGCAGCCAAGATAGAGGGCTAGCGGGGGGGCCAAGGAACACCGGGGAGCTGTTTTTT. Translated: CASSQDRGLAGGPRNTGELFF.

In its sample, this clonotype was seen many times. This rearrangement joins TRBV4-3 to TRBJ2-6; possible D gene TRBD2, 5 bases. V shed 1 base and J shed 3 bases, with 10 bases lying between them. The CDR3 loop spans 16 amino acids. Germline CDR1 is LGHNA and CDR2 is YSLEER. The CDR3 DNA reads TGCGCCAGCAGCCAAGTGAGGGTGATTGGGGCCAACGTCCTGACTTTC. Its protein is CASSQVRVIGANVLTF.

This clonotype was seen repeatedly, ten times or more. V gene TRBV12-3 or TRBV12-4 combines with J gene TRBJ2-5, with TRBD1 as a possible D gene (6 bases). This CDR3 contains 12 residues. Between the trimmed V and J ends, which lost 5 bases and 5 bases, there was a span of 9 bases. As DNA, the CDR3 is TGTGCCAGCAGTCCAAGGGGGGAGACCCAGTACTTC. This gives the protein CASSPRGETQYF.

This clonotype occurred many times. The chain links TRBV20-1 to TRBJ2-2; 8 bases fit TRBD2. V was pared by 0 bases and J by 4 bases, with 7 bases of the junction left unmatched. CDR1 is DFQATT, CDR2 SNEGSKA, per germline (reference sequence). The CDR3 spans 16 residues. The CDR3 DNA reads as TGCAGTGCTAGAGATAGCAATAGCGGGACCACCGGGGAGCTGTTTTTT. Residues: CSARDSNSGTTGELFF.

A remark on this clonotype: At one end, the junction sequence differs from germline, possibly due to a read error. In DNA, the CDR3 is TGTGCCAGCAGGTTAGACAGGGGGCTTTATGGCTACACCTTC. As protein: CASRLDRGLYGYTF. V and J are TRBV12-3 or TRBV12-4 and TRBJ1-2, with 10 positions matching TRBD1. This CDR3 region has 14 residues.

The V call is TRBV6-1, the J call TRBJ2-7, with D maybe TRBD2 (6 bases). This CDR3 is 13 amino acids long. The V gene's germline CDR1 is MNHNS and CDR2 SASEGT. Trimming took off 10 bases at V and 3 bases at J, with 16 bases between the two ends. The CDR3 bases are TGTGCCACCAGACTAGTTCCAGACTACGAGCAGTACTTC. Residues: CATRLVPDYEQYF.

This clonotype showed up just a few times. The chain joins TRBV29-1 to TRBJ2-3; 7 nucleotides agree with TRBD2. The junction had 2 bases not matched to a gene; V was cut back by 6 bases and J by 2 bases. Germline V gives CDR1 SQVTM, CDR2 ANQGSEA. CDR3 length equals 12 residues. This CDR3 reads CSVRGITDTQYF. DNA of the CDR3: TGCAGCGTGCGGGGGATCACAGATACGCAGTATTTT.

Ten or more counts support this clonotype. The chain couples TRBV5-1 to TRBJ2-7; TRBD1 matches 9 bases. Trimming removed 1 base from V and 0 bases from J; junction bases left unmatched: 5. This CDR3 is built from 16 residues. The germline gives CDR1 SGHRS, CDR2 YFSETQ. CDR3 in amino acids: CASSLSGQGFSYEQYF. The CDR3 nucleotides are TGCGCCAGCAGCTTGTCGGGACAGGGCTTCTCCTACGAGCAGTACTTC.